What follows is one TCR beta chain and its context. This record comes from a study of blood T cell repertoires in COVID-19. Overall study: The study drew acute and convalescent COVID-19 samples from the United States, Italy and Spain. T cells, B-cell-depleted T cells, or PBMCs provided the cDNA or gDNA that served as material.

Germline values: CDR1 KGHSH, CDR2 LQKENI. The CDR3 has 16 amino acids. V was shortened by 3 bases and J by 7 bases, with 16 bases between the two germline ends. As handled by the study authors: For nucleated cells, counts were estimated from reference gene primer amplification. Using immunoSEQ multiplex PCR, the repertoire was profiled, and TCRdb retains in-frame clones only, with some absent. From that table come the V and J calls and clone size; the DNA was used to work out D and trimming. The sample carries 140,000 or so clones, 85% to 90% recorded once. This sequence was found in an elderly woman with acute or convalescent COVID-19. Sequenced sample: peripheral blood. The chain couples TRBV18 to TRBJ1-6, with a possible D match to TRBD1 (5 bases). CDR3 loop: CASSPTGRGGNSPLHF. DNA for the CDR3: TGTGCCAGCTCACCTACCGGGCGGGGCGGAAATTCACCCCTCCACTTT. Filled out from reference TRBV18 and TRBJ1-6, the complete variable domain reads NAGVMQNPRHLVRRRGQEARLRCSPMKGHSHVYWYRQLPEEGLKFMVYLQKENIIDESGMPKERFSAEFPKEGPSILRIQQVVRGDSAAYFCASSPTGRGGNSPLHFGNGTRLTVT.